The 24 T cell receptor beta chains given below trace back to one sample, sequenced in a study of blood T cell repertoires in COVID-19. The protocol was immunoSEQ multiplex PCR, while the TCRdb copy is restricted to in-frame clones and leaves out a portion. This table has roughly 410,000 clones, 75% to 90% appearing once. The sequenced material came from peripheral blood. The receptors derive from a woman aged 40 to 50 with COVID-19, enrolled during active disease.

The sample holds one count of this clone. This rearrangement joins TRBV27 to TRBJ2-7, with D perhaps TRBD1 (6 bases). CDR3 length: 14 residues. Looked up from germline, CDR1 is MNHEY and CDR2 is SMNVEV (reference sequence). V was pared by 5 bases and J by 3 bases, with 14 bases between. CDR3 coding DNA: TGTGCCAGCAGTCGGAATCCAGGGGTCTACGAGCAGTACTTC. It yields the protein CASSRNPGVYEQYF.

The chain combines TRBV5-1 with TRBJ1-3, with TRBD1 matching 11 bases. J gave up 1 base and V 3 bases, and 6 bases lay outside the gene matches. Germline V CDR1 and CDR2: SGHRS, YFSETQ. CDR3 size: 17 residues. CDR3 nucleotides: TGCGCCAGCAGCTCGGGACAGGGGGATCAATCTGGAAACACCATATATTTT. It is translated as CASSSGQGDQSGNTIYF.

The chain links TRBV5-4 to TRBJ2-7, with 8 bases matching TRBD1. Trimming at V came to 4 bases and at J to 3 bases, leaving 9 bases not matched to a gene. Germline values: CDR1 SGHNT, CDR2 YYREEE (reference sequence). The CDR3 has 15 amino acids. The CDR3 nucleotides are TGTGCCAGCAGCCCGCAGGACAGGGTAAACTACGAGCAGTACTTC. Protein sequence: CASSPQDRVNYEQYF.

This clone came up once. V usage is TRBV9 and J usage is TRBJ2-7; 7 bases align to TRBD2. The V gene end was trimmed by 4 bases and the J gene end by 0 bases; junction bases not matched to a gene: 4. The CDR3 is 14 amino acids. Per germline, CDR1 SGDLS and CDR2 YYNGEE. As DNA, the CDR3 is TGTGCCAGCAGCCCCGGGACTACCTCCTACGAGCAGTACTTC. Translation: CASSPGTTSYEQYF.

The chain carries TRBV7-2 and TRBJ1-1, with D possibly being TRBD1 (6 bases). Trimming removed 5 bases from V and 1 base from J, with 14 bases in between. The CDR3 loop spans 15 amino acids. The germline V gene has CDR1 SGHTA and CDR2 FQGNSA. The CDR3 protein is CASSPQVDRNTEAFF. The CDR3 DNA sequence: TGTGCCAGCAGCCCCCAAGTGGACAGGAACACTGAAGCTTTCTTT.

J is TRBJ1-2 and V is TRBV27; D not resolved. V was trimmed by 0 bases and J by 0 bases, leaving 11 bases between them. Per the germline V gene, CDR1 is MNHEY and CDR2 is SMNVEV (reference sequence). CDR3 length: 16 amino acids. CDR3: CASSLSRLAPNYGYTF. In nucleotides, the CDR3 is TGTGCCAGCAGTTTATCGCGGCTTGCTCCTAACTATGGCTACACCTTC.

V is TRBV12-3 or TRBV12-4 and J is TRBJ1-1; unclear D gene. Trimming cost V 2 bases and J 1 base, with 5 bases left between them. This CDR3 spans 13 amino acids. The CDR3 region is CASSLWANTEAFF. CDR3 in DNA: TGTGCCAGCAGTTTATGGGCGAACACTGAAGCTTTCTTT.

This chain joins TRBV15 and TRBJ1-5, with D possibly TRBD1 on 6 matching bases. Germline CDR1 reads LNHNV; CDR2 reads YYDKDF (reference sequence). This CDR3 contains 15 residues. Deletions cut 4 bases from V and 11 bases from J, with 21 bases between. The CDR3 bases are TGTGCCACCAGCACCTACACAGGGAGCCGGGGGGCCCAGCATTTT. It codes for CATSTYTGSRGAQHF.

The CDR3, as DNA: TGTGCCAGCAGAGAGACACCTTCGGAGACCCAGTACTTC. Translation: CASRETPSETQYF. The V gene is TRBV6-5, the J gene TRBJ2-5, with D unclear. The CDR3 is made up of 13 amino acids. Germline assignment: CDR1 MNHEY and CDR2 SVGAGI. V gave up 6 bases and J gave up 5 bases, with 13 bases separating them.

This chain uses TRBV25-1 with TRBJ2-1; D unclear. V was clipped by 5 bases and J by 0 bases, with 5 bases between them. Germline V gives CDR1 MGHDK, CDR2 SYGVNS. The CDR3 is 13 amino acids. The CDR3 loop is CASSFSSYNEQFF. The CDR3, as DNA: TGTGCCAGCAGTTTCAGCTCCTACAATGAGCAGTTCTTC. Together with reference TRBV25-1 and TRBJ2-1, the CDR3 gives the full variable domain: EADIYQTPRYLVIGTGKKITLECSQTMGHDKMYWYQQDPGMELHLIHYSYGVNSTEKGDLSSESTVSRIRTEHFPLTLESARPSHTSQYLCASSFSSYNEQFFGPGTRLTVL.

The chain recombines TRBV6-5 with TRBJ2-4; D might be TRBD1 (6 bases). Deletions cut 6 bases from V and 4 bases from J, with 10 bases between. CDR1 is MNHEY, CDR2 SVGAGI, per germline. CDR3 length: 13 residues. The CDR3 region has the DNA TGTGCCAGCAGCCCGGACAGAAAAAACATTCAGTACTTC. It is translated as CASSPDRKNIQYF.

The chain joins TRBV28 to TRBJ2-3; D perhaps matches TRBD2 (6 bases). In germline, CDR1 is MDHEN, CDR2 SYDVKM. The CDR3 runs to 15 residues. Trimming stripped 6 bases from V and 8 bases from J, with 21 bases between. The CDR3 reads CASSPPGTLLITQYF. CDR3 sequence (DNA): TGTGCCAGCAGCCCGCCCGGGACTCTCTTAATTACGCAGTATTTT.

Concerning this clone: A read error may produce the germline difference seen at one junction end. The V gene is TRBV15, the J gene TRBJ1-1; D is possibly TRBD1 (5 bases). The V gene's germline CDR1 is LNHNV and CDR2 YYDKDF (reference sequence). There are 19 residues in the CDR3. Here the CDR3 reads CATSREYAVRVGRDTEAFF. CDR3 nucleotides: TGTGCCACCAGCCGAGAATACGCTGTCAGGGTTGGTAGGGACACTGAAGCTTTCTTT.

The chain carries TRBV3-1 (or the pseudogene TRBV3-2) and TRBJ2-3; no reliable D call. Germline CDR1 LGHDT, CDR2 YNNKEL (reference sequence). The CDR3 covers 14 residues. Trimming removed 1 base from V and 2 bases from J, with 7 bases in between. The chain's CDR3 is CASSQGQDTDTQYF. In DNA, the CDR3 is TGTGCCAGCAGCCAAGGTCAGGACACAGATACGCAGTATTTT.

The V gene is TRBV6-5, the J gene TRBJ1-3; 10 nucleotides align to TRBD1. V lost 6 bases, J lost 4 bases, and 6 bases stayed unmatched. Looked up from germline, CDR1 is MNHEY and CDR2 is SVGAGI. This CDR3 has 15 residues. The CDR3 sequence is CASRRGQGQGNTIYF. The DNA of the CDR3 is TGTGCCAGCAGGAGGGGACAGGGGCAAGGAAACACCATATATTTT.

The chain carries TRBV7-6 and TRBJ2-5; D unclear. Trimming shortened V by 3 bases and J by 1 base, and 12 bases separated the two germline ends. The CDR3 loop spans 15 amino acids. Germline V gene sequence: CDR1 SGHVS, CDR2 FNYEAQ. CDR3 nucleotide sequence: TGTGCCAGCAGCTTTGACAAATCTGGCCAAGAGACCCAGTACTTC. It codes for CASSFDKSGQETQYF.

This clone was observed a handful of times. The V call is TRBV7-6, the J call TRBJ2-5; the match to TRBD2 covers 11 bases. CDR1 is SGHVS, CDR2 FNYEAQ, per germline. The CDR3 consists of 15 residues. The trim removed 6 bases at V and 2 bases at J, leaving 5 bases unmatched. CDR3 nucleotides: TGTGCCAGCAGTTGGTGGACTAGCGGGCAAGAGACCCAGTACTTC. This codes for CASSWWTSGQETQYF. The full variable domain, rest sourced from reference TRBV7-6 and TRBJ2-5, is GAGVSQSPRYKVTKRGQDVALRCDPISGHVSLYWYRQALGQGPEFLTYFNYEAQQDKSGLPNDRFSAERPEGSISTLTIQRTEQRDSAMYRCASSWWTSGQETQYFGPGTRLLVL.

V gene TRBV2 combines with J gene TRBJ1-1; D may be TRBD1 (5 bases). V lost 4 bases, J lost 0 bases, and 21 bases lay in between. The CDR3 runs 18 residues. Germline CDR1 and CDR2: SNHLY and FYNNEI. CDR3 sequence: CASSGPPAVDRMNTEAFF. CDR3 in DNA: TGTGCCAGCAGTGGCCCCCCGGCAGTCGACAGAATGAACACTGAAGCTTTCTTT.

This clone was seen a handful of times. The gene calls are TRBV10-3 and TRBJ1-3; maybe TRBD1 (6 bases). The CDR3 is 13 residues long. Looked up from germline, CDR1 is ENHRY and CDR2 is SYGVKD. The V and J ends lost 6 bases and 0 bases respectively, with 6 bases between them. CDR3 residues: CAIRDSSGNTIYF. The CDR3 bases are TGTGCCATCAGGGACAGCTCTGGAAACACCATATATTTT.

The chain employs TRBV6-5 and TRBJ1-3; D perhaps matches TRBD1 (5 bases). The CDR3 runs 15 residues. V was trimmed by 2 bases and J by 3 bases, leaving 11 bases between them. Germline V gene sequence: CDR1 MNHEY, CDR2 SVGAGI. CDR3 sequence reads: CASSYGMGGGNTIYF. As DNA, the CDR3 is TGTGCCAGCAGTTACGGCATGGGGGGTGGAAACACCATATATTTT.

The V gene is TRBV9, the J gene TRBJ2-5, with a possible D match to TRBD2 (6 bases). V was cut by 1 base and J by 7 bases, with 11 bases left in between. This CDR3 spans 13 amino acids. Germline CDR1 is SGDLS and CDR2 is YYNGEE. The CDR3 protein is CASSVTQEGTQYF. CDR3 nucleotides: TGTGCCAGCAGCGTAACTCAGGAGGGGACCCAGTACTTC.

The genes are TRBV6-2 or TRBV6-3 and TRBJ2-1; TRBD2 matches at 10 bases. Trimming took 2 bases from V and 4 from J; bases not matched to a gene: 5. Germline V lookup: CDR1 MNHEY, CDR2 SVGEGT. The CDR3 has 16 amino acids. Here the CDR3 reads CASSYGTSDLYNEQFF. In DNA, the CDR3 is TGTGCCAGCAGTTACGGGACTAGCGATCTTTACAATGAGCAGTTCTTC.

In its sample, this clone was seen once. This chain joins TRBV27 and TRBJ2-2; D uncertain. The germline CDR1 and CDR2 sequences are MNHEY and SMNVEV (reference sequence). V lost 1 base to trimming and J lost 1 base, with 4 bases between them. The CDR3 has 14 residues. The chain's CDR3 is CASSLLENTGELFF. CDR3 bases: TGTGCCAGCAGTTTATTAGAGAACACCGGGGAGCTGTTTTTT.

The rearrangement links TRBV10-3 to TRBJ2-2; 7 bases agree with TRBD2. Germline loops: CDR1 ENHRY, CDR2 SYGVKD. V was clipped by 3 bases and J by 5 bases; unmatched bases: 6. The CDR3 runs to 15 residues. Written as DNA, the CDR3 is TGTGCCATCAGTGAATGGGCCGGGGGGACCGGGGAGCTGTTTTTT. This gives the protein CAISEWAGGTGELFF.